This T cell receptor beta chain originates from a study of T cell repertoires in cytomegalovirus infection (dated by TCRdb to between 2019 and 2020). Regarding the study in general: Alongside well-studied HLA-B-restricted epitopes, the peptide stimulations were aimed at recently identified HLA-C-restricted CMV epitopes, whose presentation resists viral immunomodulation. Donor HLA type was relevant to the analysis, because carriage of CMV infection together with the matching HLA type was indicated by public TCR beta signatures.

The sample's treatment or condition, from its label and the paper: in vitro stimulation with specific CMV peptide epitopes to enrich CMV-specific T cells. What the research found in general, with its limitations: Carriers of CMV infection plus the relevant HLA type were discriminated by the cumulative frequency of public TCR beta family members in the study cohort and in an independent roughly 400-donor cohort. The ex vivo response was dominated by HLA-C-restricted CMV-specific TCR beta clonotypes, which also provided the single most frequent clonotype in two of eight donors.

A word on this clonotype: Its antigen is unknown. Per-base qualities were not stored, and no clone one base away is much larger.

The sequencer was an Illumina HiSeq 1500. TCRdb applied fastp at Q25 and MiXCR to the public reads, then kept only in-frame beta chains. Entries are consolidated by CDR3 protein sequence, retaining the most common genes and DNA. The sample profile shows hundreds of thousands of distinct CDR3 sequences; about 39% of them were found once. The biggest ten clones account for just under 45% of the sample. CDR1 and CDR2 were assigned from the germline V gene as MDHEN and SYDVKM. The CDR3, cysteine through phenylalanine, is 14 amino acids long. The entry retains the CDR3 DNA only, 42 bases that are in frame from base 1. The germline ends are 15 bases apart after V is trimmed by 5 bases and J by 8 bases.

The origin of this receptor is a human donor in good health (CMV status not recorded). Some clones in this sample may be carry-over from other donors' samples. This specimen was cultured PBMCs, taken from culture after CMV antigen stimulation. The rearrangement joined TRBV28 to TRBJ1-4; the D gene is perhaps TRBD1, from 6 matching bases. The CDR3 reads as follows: CASSISRGGEKLFF. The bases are TGTGCCAGCAGTATAAGCCGGGGGGGCGAAAAACTGTTTTTT. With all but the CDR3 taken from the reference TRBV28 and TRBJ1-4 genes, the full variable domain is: DVKVTQSSRYLVKRTGEKVFLECVQDMDHENMFWYRQDPGLGLRLIYFSYDVKMKEKGDIPEGYSVSREKKERFSLILESASTNQTSMYLCASSISRGGEKLFFGSGTQLSVL.